The text below deals with one T cell receptor (beta chain). Antigen specificity is unknown. Cultured CD4+ T-cell DNA underwent Oncomine TCR Beta short-read sequencing. Genomic DNA was extracted from cultured CD4+ T cells. One entry per CDR3 protein, called by TCRdb with MiXCR from the PCR reads. Counted here are about 20,000 distinct CDR3 sequences, roughly two fifths occurring once; the ten biggest clones make up about 27%. The germline V gene has CDR1 MGHRA and CDR2 YSYEKL. V dropped 0 bases and J dropped 5 bases, with 13 bases sitting between them. This CDR3 contains 15 residues. This specimen comes from a study of vaccination and CD4 T cells after COVID-19. Treatment here: approximately nine-day PBMC culture with coronavirus spike peptide pools or control peptides (ViraFEST assay).

This clonotype was sampled from a human donor who received a COVID-19 vaccine. Here the sequenced sample was CD4+ T cells from blood, cultured in vitro, taken before SARS-CoV-2 vaccination. The chain is built from TRBV4-1 and TRBJ2-5; possibly TRBD2 for D (5 bases). The CDR3 sequence is CASSQEGLAGETQYF. In nucleotides, the CDR3 is TGCGCCAGCAGCCAAGAGGGCCTAGCTGGGGAGACCCAGTACTTC.